A single sample gave rise to the 15 T cell receptor beta chains below, sequenced in a study of CD8 T cells in acute hepatitis C reinfection. Here immunoSEQ multiplex PCR was the method, and the copy in TCRdb shows in-frame clones only, minus some. This sample has around 34,000 clones, with 80% to 90% found just once. Time point in this sample: naive CD8 control sorted from an acute-time-point sample. Sequenced sample: naive CD8+ T cells from PBMCs. The receptor source for this set is a man aged 25 to 40 with chronic hepatitis C.

This clone has only one observation. The chain uses TRBV5-6 and TRBJ2-2, with D perhaps matching TRBD2 (6 bases). Trimming left V 5 bases short and J 5 bases short, with 16 bases between. CDR3 length: 15 residues. Germline CDR1 reads SGHDT; CDR2 reads YYEEEE. This CDR3 is CASSSRDFPTGELFF. As DNA, the CDR3 is TGTGCCAGCAGTTCCCGGGACTTCCCAACCGGGGAGCTGTTTTTT.

The chain recombines TRBV11-2 with TRBJ2-1; perhaps TRBD2 as D (5 bases). Trimming cost V 1 base and J 12 bases, with 10 bases left between them. The CDR3 is 12 amino acids. Germline CDR1 reads SGHAT; CDR2 reads FQNNGV. The CDR3, as DNA: TGTGCCAGCAGCTTAGTGGAGGCGGGGCAGTTCTTC. Its translation: CASSLVEAGQFF. Full variable domain (remainder filled in from reference TRBV11-2 and TRBJ2-1): EAGVAQSPRYKIIEKRQSVAFWCNPISGHATLYWYQQILGQGPKLLIQFQNNGVVDDSQLPKDRFSAERLKGVDSTLKIQPAKLEDSAVYLCASSLVEAGQFFGPGTRLTVL.

This chain links TRBV19 with TRBJ2-5; D is undetermined. The end of the DNA is better explained by TRBJ2-7, so the J call may be wrong. This CDR3 is 15 amino acids long. Germline CDR1 reads LNHDA; CDR2 reads SQIVND (reference sequence). In DNA form, the CDR3 reads TGTGCCAGTAGTTCTTTTAGTGGGCTGTCCTACGAGCAGTACTTC. It translates to CASSSFSGLSYEQYF.

This clone was seen a few times. The chain joins TRBV4-1 to TRBJ1-5; D remains unclear. Germline loops: CDR1 MGHRA, CDR2 YSYEKL. The CDR3 is 15 amino acids. Trimming cost V 0 bases and J 4 bases, with 10 bases left between them. In nucleotides, the CDR3 is TGCGCCAGCAGCCAAGACGCCGGAAGAAATCAGCCCCAGCATTTT. Amino acids: CASSQDAGRNQPQHF.

This chain connects TRBV11-2 to TRBJ2-7; D gene unclear. Germline assignment: CDR1 SGHAT and CDR2 FQNNGV. The CDR3 loop spans 13 amino acids. Between the trimmed V and J ends, which lost 1 base and 3 bases, there was a span of 7 bases. The CDR3 protein is CASSLGGIYEQYF. The CDR3 DNA sequence: TGTGCCAGCAGCTTAGGAGGCATCTACGAGCAGTACTTC.

This rearrangement joins TRBV7-9 to TRBJ2-5; 7 bases are a match to TRBD2. V lost 3 bases to trimming and J lost 2 bases; unmatched junction nucleotides: 3. This CDR3 contains 14 residues. Per germline, CDR1 SEHNR and CDR2 FQNEAQ (reference sequence). The CDR3 sequence is CASSFGGGQETQYF. The CDR3, as DNA: TGTGCCAGCAGCTTCGGGGGAGGGCAAGAGACCCAGTACTTC.

This chain connects TRBV6-5 to TRBJ2-1; unclear D gene. The CDR3 is 14 amino acids. V dropped 6 bases and J dropped 1 base, with 10 bases sitting between them. Germline V gene data show CDR1 as MNHEY and CDR2 as SVGAGI. CDR3 in amino acids: CASSFPGSYNEQFF. The CDR3 nucleotides are TGTGCCAGCAGCTTCCCCGGATCCTACAATGAGCAGTTCTTC.

The chain carries TRBV7-9 and TRBJ1-1, with no clear D. The CDR3 covers 13 residues. Germline loops: CDR1 SEHNR, CDR2 FQNEAQ (reference sequence). Trimming pared 1 base from V and 8 bases from J, leaving 11 bases between. The DNA for the CDR3 is TGTGCCAGCAGCTTAGACAACTGGCCAGAAGCTTTCTTT. This codes for CASSLDNWPEAFF.

The chain links TRBV18 to TRBJ1-1; D may be TRBD1 (6 bases). The CDR3 consists of 17 residues. Germline V gene data show CDR1 as KGHSH and CDR2 as LQKENI. The ends were cut back, 3 bases at V and 0 bases at J, with 17 bases in the middle. CDR3 protein: CASSPENRVVMNTEAFF. The CDR3 coding sequence is TGTGCCAGCTCACCGGAGAACAGGGTCGTAATGAACACTGAAGCTTTCTTT.

J is TRBJ1-2 and V is TRBV12-2; the table calls TRBD1, which could not be checked here. TRBV12-2 represents a pseudogene. This CDR3 is 15 amino acids long. This CDR3 reads CASRSQTGGVYGYTF. The CDR3 coding sequence is TGTGCAAGTCGTTCCCAGACAGGGGGCGTTTATGGCTACACCTTC.

The chain recombines TRBV13 with TRBJ2-1; D ambiguous. This CDR3 contains 15 residues. V lost 2 bases and J lost 4, with 12 bases in between. CDR1 PRHDT and CDR2 FYEKMQ come from the germline V gene (reference sequence). Here the CDR3 DNA reads TGTGCCAGCAGCTTACCGCCAGGCGAATACAATGAGCAGTTCTTC. The encoded protein is CASSLPPGEYNEQFF.

This chain links TRBV30 with TRBJ1-5; D call uncertain. V shed 0 bases and J shed 0 bases, with 9 bases lying between them. There are 15 residues in the CDR3. Germline V gives CDR1 GTSNPN, CDR2 SVGIG (reference sequence). DNA for the CDR3: TGTGCCTGGAGTGTTGGAGAAAATAGCAATCAGCCCCAGCATTTT. It codes for CAWSVGENSNQPQHF.

This clone was picked up one time. The same CDR3 can be traced to other DNA sequences in this sample. The V and J genes are TRBV6-1 and TRBJ2-3; 8 bases line up with TRBD1. V lost 0 bases and J lost 5; bases outside the gene matches: 7. CDR3 length: 16 residues. Germline V CDR1 and CDR2: MNHNS, SASEGT. The CDR3 reads CASSEAAGGKLDTQYF. The DNA of the CDR3 is TGTGCCAGCAGTGAAGCTGCAGGGGGCAAGTTAGATACGCAGTATTTT.

This CDR3 is CASSPQTGTDTDTQYF. The CDR3 DNA is TGTGCCAGCAGTCCCCAGACCGGGACAGACACAGATACGCAGTATTTT. The chain uses TRBV5-6 and TRBJ2-3, with 7 bases aligning to TRBD1. This CDR3 comprises 16 residues. V trimming: 5 bases; J trimming: 2 bases; junction bases outside the gene matches: 11. CDR1 is SGHDT and CDR2 is YYEEEE in the germline V gene.

This sequence joins TRBV27 and TRBJ2-7; 10 bases are a match to TRBD2. The CDR3 extends over 14 amino acids. V gave up 6 bases and J gave up 1 base; unmatched junction bases: 3. Germline CDR1 MNHEY, CDR2 SMNVEV (reference sequence). This chain's CDR3 is CASSRTSGSYEQYF. The DNA of the CDR3 is TGTGCCAGCAGCCGGACTAGCGGATCCTACGAGCAGTACTTC.